This is a list of T cell receptor beta chains from one sample in a study of blood T cells in healthy people across ages. TCRdb reprocessed the 5' RACE reads via MiXCR and lists one record per CDR3 protein. In the table there are 700,000 to 950,000 distinct CDR3 sequences, 55% to 75% of which are singletons. The sequencing input was blood. All receptors derive from a man aged 30 to 45 in good health. The CDR3 runs from the conserved cysteine through the conserved F or W. A D gene is named only where the DNA matches it firmly. Size is stated for part of the rows, as once, few or many counts, or as a class when the clone is expanded.

size,V,J,length,D,DNA,CDR3
.,TRBV5-6,TRBJ2-1,15,.,TGTGCCAGCAGCTGGGGGGGCGGCTCCTACAATGAGCAGTTCTTC,CASSWGGGSYNEQFF
.,TRBV11-2,TRBJ2-1,21,TRBD2,TGTGCCAGCAGCCTACGACAGGGGGAAAGGCGAACTAGCGGGGGCTACAATGAGCAGTTCTTC,CASSLRQGERRTSGGYNEQFF
many,TRBV5-6,TRBJ2-7,14,.,TGTGCCAGCAGCTCACAGGGATTGCCTAGGGAGCAGTACTTC,CASSSQGLPREQYF
few,TRBV20-1,TRBJ2-3,13,.,TGCAGTGCTAGAGATAGGTCCGGAGGTACGCAGTATTTT,CSARDRSGGTQYF
.,TRBV4-2,TRBJ2-1,15,.,TGTGCCAGCACAAAGACCCAGTGGGGGAACAATGAGCAGTTCTTC,CASTKTQWGNNEQFF
.,TRBV2,TRBJ1-2,12,.,TGTGCCAGCAGTGAAAAGCGTCGTGGCTACACCTTC,CASSEKRRGYTF
.,TRBV29-1,TRBJ1-2,12,.,TGCAGCGCCACAGTCGCGGAGGACGGCTACACCTTC,CSATVAEDGYTF
.,TRBV28,TRBJ2-7,12,.,TGTGCCAGCTCCGGGATCCTCTACGAGCAGTACTTC,CASSGILYEQYF
.,TRBV25-1,TRBJ1-1,13,.,TGTGCCAGCACGGCAGGAGGGAACACTGAAGCTTTCTTT,CASTAGGNTEAFF
.,TRBV7-2,TRBJ1-2,14,TRBD1,TGTGCCAGCAGCCCCCGGACAGGGTTTGGAGGCTACACCTTC,CASSPRTGFGGYTF
.,TRBV20-1,TRBJ2-1,15,TRBD1,TGCAGTGCTAGAGGGGACAGGGGGTTCAGCAATGGGCAGTTCTTC,CSARGDRGFSNGQFF
few,TRBV5-1,TRBJ2-7,13,TRBD2,TGCGCCAGCAGTCGGGACTACGACTACGAGCAGTACTTC,CASSRDYDYEQYF
.,TRBV14,TRBJ2-7,13,.,TGTGCCAGCAGCCAAGGGGTGTCCAGCGAGCAGTACTTC,CASSQGVSSEQYF
few,TRBV7-2,TRBJ2-3,14,TRBD2,TGTGCCACCGATAGCGGGGGAGGCACAGATACGCAGTATTTT,CATDSGGGTDTQYF
.,TRBV12-3/TRBV12-4,TRBJ2-4,15,TRBD1,TGTGCCAGCAGCTCCGCCTCCGGGACAGGGTTCATTCAGTACTTC,CASSSASGTGFIQYF
.,TRBV5-1,TRBJ2-5,13,TRBD1,TGCGCCAGCAGCCCAGGGGGCTTCGAGACCCAGTACTTC,CASSPGGFETQYF
.,TRBV4-1,TRBJ2-1,14,.,TGCGCCAGCAGCCAACCAGGACCGCCCAATGAGCAGTTCTTC,CASSQPGPPNEQFF
few,TRBV25-1,TRBJ1-4,14,.,TGTGCCAGCAGTTCGGCAGTACATAATGAAAAACTGTTTTTT,CASSSAVHNEKLFF
.,TRBV11-2,TRBJ2-7,13,.,TGTGCCAGCAGGGAGGGGGGCTTATACGAGCAGTACTTC,CASREGGLYEQYF
few,TRBV10-3,TRBJ2-5,14,.,TGTGCCATCAGCGCTGACACCGGGGAAGAGACCCAGTACTTC,CAISADTGEETQYF
few,TRBV9,TRBJ2-5,14,.,TGTGCCAGCAGCGTAGACCCGAACCAAGAGACCCAGTACTTC,CASSVDPNQETQYF
.,TRBV6-5,TRBJ1-2,15,.,TGTGCCAGCAGTTACTCCCTGGGCGATATGGGGGGCTACACCTTC,CASSYSLGDMGGYTF
.,TRBV20-1,TRBJ2-5,10,.,TGCAGTGCTTCGGTCCATGAGCAGTACTTC,CSASVHEQYF
few,TRBV6-1,TRBJ1-4,13,.,TGTGCCAGCAGTGAAGTCGTTCGAGGAAAACTGTTTTTT,CASSEVVRGKLFF
.,TRBV7-6,TRBJ2-4,15,TRBD2,TGTGCCAGCAGCTTAACAGCGGGAGTCCAAAACATTCAGTACTTC,CASSLTAGVQNIQYF
.,TRBV11-2,TRBJ2-1,16,.,TGTGCCAGCAGCTCAACAGTGCTAAACTCCTACAATGAGCAGTTCTTC,CASSSTVLNSYNEQFF
.,TRBV7-2,TRBJ1-2,15,TRBD1,TGTGCCAGCAGCACAAGGAGGGGGCAAGGGGATGGCTACACCTTC,CASSTRRGQGDGYTF